This TCR beta chain came from a study of T cells after yellow fever vaccination. Study results and caveats: Reappearance after the booster was observed for most primary-vaccination clones (roughly 97% CD4, over 75% CD8).

In TCRdb, the 5' RACE reads were re-called with MiXCR into one record per CDR3 protein. The table shows a few hundred thousand distinct CDR3 sequences, with about 3.5% occurring only once. This clonotype was recorded many times. Its target is not known. The CDR3 covers 16 residues. Looked up from germline, CDR1 is MNHNY and CDR2 is SVGAGI (reference sequence). After removal of 6 bases from V and 0 bases from J, the junction contained 8 bases not matched to a gene. This clonotype originated in a man between 18 and 35 years old who received the YFV17D yellow fever vaccine. The J gene is TRBJ2-3, the V gene TRBV6-6, with 8 bases identical to TRBD1. This specimen was PBMCs, taken on the day of the yellow fever booster vaccination. The CDR3 DNA sequence: TGTGCCAGCAGCCCCGCCCAGGGGGCCAGCACAGATACGCAGTATTTT. This sequence encodes CASSPAQGASTDTQYF.